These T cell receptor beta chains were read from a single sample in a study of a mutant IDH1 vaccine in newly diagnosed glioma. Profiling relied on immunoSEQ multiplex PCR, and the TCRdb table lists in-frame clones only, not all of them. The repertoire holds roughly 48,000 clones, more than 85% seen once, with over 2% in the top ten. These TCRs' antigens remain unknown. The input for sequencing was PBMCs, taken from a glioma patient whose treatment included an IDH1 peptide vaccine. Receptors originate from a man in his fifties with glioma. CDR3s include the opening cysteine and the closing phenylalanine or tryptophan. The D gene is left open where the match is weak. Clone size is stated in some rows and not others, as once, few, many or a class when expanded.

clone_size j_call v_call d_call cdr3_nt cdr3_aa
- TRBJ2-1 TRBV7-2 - TGTGCCAGCAGTTCAAACAACGGCGGGTACAATGAGCAGTTCTTC CASSSNNGGYNEQFF
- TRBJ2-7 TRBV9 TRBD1 TGTGCCAGCAGCGTAGGGGCAGGGGGCCCCTACGAGCAGTACTTC CASSVGAGGPYEQYF
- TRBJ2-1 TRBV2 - TGTGCCAGCGGACACGGGACTCCTGACGAGCAGTTCTTC CASGHGTPDEQFF
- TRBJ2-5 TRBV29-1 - TGCAGCGTTATCCCTACGAGAGGATTCCAAGAGACCCAGTACTTC CSVIPTRGFQETQYF
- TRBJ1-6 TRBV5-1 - TGCGCCAGCAGCTTGGGGGCCGCCGTTGGCACCCTCCACTTT CASSLGAAVGTLHF
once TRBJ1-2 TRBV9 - TGTGCCAGCAGCCCTGGACAGATTCACTATGGCTACACCTTC CASSPGQIHYGYTF
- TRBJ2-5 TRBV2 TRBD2 TGTGCCAGCACTTCTAGCGGGGGGGCGTTTGAGACCCAGTACTTC CASTSSGGAFETQYF
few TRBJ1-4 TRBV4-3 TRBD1 TGCGCCAGCAGTCAGGGGGCCAGTGAAAAACTGTTTTTT CASSQGASEKLFF
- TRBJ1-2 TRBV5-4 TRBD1 TGTGCCAGCAGCTCGGGACAGGCCGGTGGCTATGGCTACACCTTC CASSSGQAGGYGYTF
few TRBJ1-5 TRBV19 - TGTGCCAGTAGTATTAGGGATCAGCCCCAGCATTTT CASSIRDQPQHF